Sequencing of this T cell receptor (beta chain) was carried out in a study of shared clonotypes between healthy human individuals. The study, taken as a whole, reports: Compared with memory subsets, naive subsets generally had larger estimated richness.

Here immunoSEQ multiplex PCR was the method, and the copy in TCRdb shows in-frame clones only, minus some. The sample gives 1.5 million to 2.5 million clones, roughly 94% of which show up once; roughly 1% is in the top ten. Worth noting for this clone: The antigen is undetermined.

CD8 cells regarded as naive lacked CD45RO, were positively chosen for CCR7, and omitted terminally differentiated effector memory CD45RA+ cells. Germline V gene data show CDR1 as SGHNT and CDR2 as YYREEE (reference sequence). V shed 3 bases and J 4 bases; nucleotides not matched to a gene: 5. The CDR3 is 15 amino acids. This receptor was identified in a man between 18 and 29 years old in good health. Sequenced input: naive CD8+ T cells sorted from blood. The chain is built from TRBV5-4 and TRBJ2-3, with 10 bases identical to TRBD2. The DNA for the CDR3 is TGTGCCAGCAGCTACAGCGGGAGGGCCTCAGATACGCAGTATTTT. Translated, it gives CASSYSGRASDTQYF.